The 8 T cell receptor beta chains below were found in one sample sequenced in a study of blood T cell repertoires in COVID-19. Here immunoSEQ multiplex PCR was the method, and the copy in TCRdb shows in-frame clones only, minus some. The sample consists of some 100,000 clones, over 75% of them appearing once. Sample: peripheral blood. These receptors all come from a human donor in a cohort sampled during active COVID-19.

For the CDR3, the DNA is TGTGCCAGCAGCTTATCGGGGACAGCGAGCTATGGCTACACCTTC. This translates into CASSLSGTASYGYTF. The genes are TRBV7-2 and TRBJ1-2, with 7 bases that match TRBD1. The J segment lost 4 bases and the V segment lost 2 bases, leaving 7 bases of the junction unmatched. The CDR3 is 15 amino acids. Germline V gene data show CDR1 as SGHTA and CDR2 as FQGNSA.

The chain recombines TRBV6-2 or TRBV6-3 with TRBJ2-5, with 12 bases lining up with TRBD2. Unmatched junction bases numbered 2, after V lost 2 bases and J lost 4 bases. The CDR3 extends over 15 amino acids. Germline-derived CDR1 and CDR2 are MNHEY and SVGEGT. Written as DNA, the CDR3 is TGTGCCAGCAGTTACCTAGCGGGGGGGCGAGAGACCCAGTACTTC. Translation: CASSYLAGGRETQYF.

The chain links TRBV10-2 to TRBJ2-7; 12 bases match TRBD2. Germline-derived CDR1 and CDR2 are WSHSY and SAAADI. The CDR3 spans 13 residues. J lost 4 bases, V lost 6 bases, and 1 base had no gene match. The CDR3: CASRTSGGYEQYF. The DNA of the CDR3 is TGCGCCAGCAGAACTAGCGGGGGGTACGAGCAGTACTTC.

This clone was counted only a few times. The chain links TRBV7-8 to TRBJ2-2; 11 positions agree with TRBD2. CDR1 is SGHVS and CDR2 is FQNEAQ in the germline V gene. The CDR3 consists of 17 residues. V was clipped by 1 base and J by 8 bases; unmatched bases: 9. The CDR3 is CASSLGLLAGAGGELFF. The CDR3 coding sequence is TGTGCCAGCAGCTTAGGGCTACTAGCGGGGGCCGGGGGGGAGCTGTTTTTT.

V gene TRBV5-4 combines with J gene TRBJ2-3; 9 positions agree with TRBD2. The CDR3 runs to 18 residues. Per the germline V gene, CDR1 is SGHNT and CDR2 is YYREEE (reference sequence). J lost 5 bases, V lost 0 bases, and 13 bases had no gene match. The CDR3 coding sequence is TGTGCCAGCAGCTTGGATAGTATCCTAGCGGGGACGCGAGATACGCAGTATTTT. Its protein is CASSLDSILAGTRDTQYF.

The V gene is TRBV19, the J gene TRBJ1-6; unclear D gene. The germline V gene encodes CDR1 LNHDA and CDR2 SQIVND (reference sequence). The CDR3 is made up of 15 amino acids. The V gene lost 1 base and the J gene lost 0 bases, with 4 bases spanning the gap. For the CDR3, the DNA is TGTGCCAGTAGTATAGGGAGCTCCTATAATTCACCCCTCCACTTT. Translation gives CASSIGSSYNSPLHF.

The gene calls are TRBV5-4 and TRBJ1-1; maybe TRBD1 (5 bases). Per the germline V gene, CDR1 is SGHNT and CDR2 is YYREEE (reference sequence). V was pared by 7 bases and J by 1 base, with 17 bases between. The CDR3 is made up of 15 amino acids. The CDR3 region is CASYETFTGNTEAFF. For the CDR3, the DNA is TGTGCCAGCTACGAGACATTTACAGGGAACACTGAAGCTTTCTTT.

The chain carries TRBV6-5 and TRBJ2-1; TRBD2 matches 7 bases. The trim removed 4 bases at V and 7 bases at J, leaving 13 bases unmatched. The length of the CDR3 is 16 residues. The germline gives CDR1 MNHEY, CDR2 SVGAGI. The CDR3: CASSSDRPGTINEQFF. DNA for the CDR3: TGTGCCAGCAGTTCCGACCGCCCCGGGACTATAAATGAGCAGTTCTTC.